The T cell receptor (beta chain) described here comes from a study of shared clonotypes between healthy human individuals. Only a few counts were recorded for this clone. Here immunoSEQ multiplex PCR was the method, and the copy in TCRdb shows in-frame clones only, minus some. Of roughly 720,000 clones in the sample, 90% were seen once. V was pared by 7 bases and J by 3 bases, with 4 bases of the junction left unmatched. Germline-derived CDR1 and CDR2 are SQVTM and ANQGSEA. This CDR3 comprises 12 residues. The clonotype comes from a man younger than 35 in good health. Some clones in this sample may be carry-over from other donors' samples. The chain has TRBV29-1 and TRBJ1-2, with 8 bases that match TRBD1. The sample consisted of memory CD8+ T cells from PBMCs. Regarding subset: CD45RO+ cells pooled with CCR7-negative TemRA cells. The chain's CDR3 is CSGWDRYYGYTF. CDR3 sequence (DNA): TGCAGCGGATGGGACAGGTACTATGGCTACACCTTC.